This T cell receptor (beta chain) was observed in a study of blood T cells in healthy people across ages. General observations from the study: TCR beta diversity, measured per million T cells, fell in a roughly linear way with age.

A second PCR, run for about 7 to 11 cycles, used a sample-barcoded 5' primer plus a J-beta primer mix. Via MiXCR, TCRdb re-called the 5' RACE reads, giving one row per CDR3 protein. The sample carries roughly 1.5 million distinct CDR3 sequences, around 40% recorded once. V was clipped by 5 bases and J by 2 bases; unmatched bases: 6. In germline, CDR1 is MNHEY, CDR2 SVGEGT. This CDR3 is built from 14 residues. This clonotype appeared a few times. The target antigen is unknown. Sequenced input: blood. The chain employs TRBV6-2 or TRBV6-3 and TRBJ2-7; TRBD2 matches at 7 bases. This receptor was identified in a young woman in good health. CDR3 amino acids: CASSRAGDTYEQYF. CDR3 DNA: TGTGCCAGCAGTAGGGCGGGAGACACCTACGAGCAGTACTTC.